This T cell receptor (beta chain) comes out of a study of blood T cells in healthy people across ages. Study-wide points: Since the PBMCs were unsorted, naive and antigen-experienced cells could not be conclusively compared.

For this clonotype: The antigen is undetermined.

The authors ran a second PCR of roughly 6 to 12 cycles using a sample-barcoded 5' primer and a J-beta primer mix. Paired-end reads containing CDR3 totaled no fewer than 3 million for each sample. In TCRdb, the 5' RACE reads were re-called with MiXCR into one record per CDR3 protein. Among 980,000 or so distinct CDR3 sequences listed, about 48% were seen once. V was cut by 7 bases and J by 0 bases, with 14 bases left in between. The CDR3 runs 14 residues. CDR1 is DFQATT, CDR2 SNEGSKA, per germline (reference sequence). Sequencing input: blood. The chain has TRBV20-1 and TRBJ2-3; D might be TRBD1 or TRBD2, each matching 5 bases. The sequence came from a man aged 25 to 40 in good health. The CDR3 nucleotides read TGCAGTGTCGGGGACCTACACAGCACAGATACGCAGTATTTT. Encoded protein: CSVGDLHSTDTQYF.